These 5 T cell receptor beta chains were all obtained from the same sample, sequenced in a study of blood T cell repertoires in COVID-19. TCRdb's copy holds only in-frame clones and misses some; the assay was immunoSEQ multiplex PCR. Of 180,000 or so clones in the sample, about 85% were seen once. Sequencing was carried out using peripheral blood. The receptors were gathered from a woman aged 25 to 39 with active or convalescent COVID-19.

J is TRBJ2-3 and V is TRBV6-5; 8 positions agree with TRBD1. CDR1 MNHEY and CDR2 SVGAGI come from the germline V gene. CDR3 size: 15 residues. Germline trimming cut 6 bases from V and 2 bases from J; bases unmatched to any gene: 7. CDR3 region: CASSRRQGYTDTQYF. The CDR3 DNA follows: TGTGCCAGCAGCAGAAGACAGGGGTACACAGATACGCAGTATTTT.

This chain connects TRBV10-3 to TRBJ1-2; D ambiguous. CDR3 length equals 17 residues. Germline lookup yields CDR1 ENHRY and CDR2 SYGVKD. V was clipped by 0 bases and J by 0 bases, with 14 bases between them. CDR3 bases: TGTGCCATCAGTGAGTCGATCGATACACAAGCTAACTATGGCTACACCTTC. Amino acids: CAISESIDTQANYGYTF.

The V gene is TRBV2, the J gene TRBJ2-7; maybe TRBD1 (7 bases). This CDR3 has 13 residues. CDR1 is SNHLY, CDR2 FYNNEI, per germline. V shed 6 bases and J shed 3 bases, with 12 bases lying between them. CDR3 nucleotide sequence: TGTGCCAGCAGGGAGGGGGCGGACTACGAGCAGTACTTC. Amino acid sequence: CASREGADYEQYF.

The chain recombines TRBV6-5 with TRBJ2-7; a weak D match, TRBD1 (5 bases). There are 13 residues in the CDR3. Germline-derived CDR1 and CDR2 are MNHEY and SVGAGI. V was pared by 5 bases and J by 0 bases, with 8 bases between. The CDR3 region is CASSRTHSYEQYF. The CDR3 DNA is TGTGCCAGCAGTCGGACACACTCCTACGAGCAGTACTTC.

The gene calls are TRBV13 and TRBJ2-7; 10 bases match TRBD1. The CDR3 runs 18 residues. CDR1 and CDR2 from the germline V gene are PRHDT and FYEKMQ (reference sequence). J gave up 2 bases and V 1 base, and 11 bases lay outside the gene matches. CDR3 nucleotide sequence: TGTGCCAGCAGCTTAGAAGTAGGTGGGGACAGGGGTCCCTACGAGCAGTACTTC. Translation gives CASSLEVGGDRGPYEQYF.